A selection of T cell receptor beta chains follows, all from one sample in a study of patients and donors after allogeneic stem cell transplantation. TCRdb itself ran the RT-PCR reads through MiXCR, one entry per CDR3 protein. The table records around 200,000 distinct CDR3 sequences, roughly 38% of them present only once. Sequencing was done on a sample of blood, either unsorted or a sorted T cell fraction (not recorded which). The origin of the receptors is a human donor who was either an allogeneic HSCT recipient or a stem cell or donor lymphocyte infusion donor (not recorded which). It is not recorded whose cells these are; they may come from a transplant donor. Each CDR3 is given with its conserved first and last residue. A D gene is named only where the DNA matches it firmly. Size tells how often a clone was seen (once, few, many) or the class of an expanded clone, and some rows leave it out.

>TRBV7-8|few|TRBD2|TRBJ2-3
CASSLQRGYTDTQYF
TGTGCCAGCAGCTTACAGCGGGGGTACACAGATACGCAGTATTTT
>TRBV11-2|-|-|TRBJ2-3
CASSSRLGRTDTQYF
TGTGCCAGCAGCTCCAGACTGGGGAGGACAGATACGCAGTATTTT
>TRBV12-3/TRBV12-4|-|-|TRBJ1-5
CASSLDRGGLLGNQPQHF
TGTGCCAGCAGTTTAGACCGGGGGGGCCTCTTGGGCAATCAGCCCCAGCATTTT
>TRBV6-2/TRBV6-3|-|-|TRBJ2-4
CASSYSPAKNIQYF
TGTGCCAGCAGTTACTCGCCAGCAAAAAACATTCAGTACTTC
>TRBV12-3/TRBV12-4|-|-|TRBJ1-3
CASSFLGGNTIYF
TGTGCCAGCAGTTTCCTGGGGGGAAACACCATATATTTT
>TRBV3-1|-|TRBD2|TRBJ2-7
CASSLTLLGGGEQYF
TGTGCCAGCAGCCTTACACTTCTAGGCGGGGGCGAGCAGTACTTC
>TRBV10-3|-|TRBD1|TRBJ2-2
CASDRGATGELFF
TGTGCCTCGGACAGGGGGGCCACCGGGGAGCTGTTTTTT
>TRBV27|-|-|TRBJ1-2
CASSSSPVAILNYGYTF
TGTGCCAGCAGTTCATCGCCGGTTGCTATACTTAACTATGGCTACACCTTC
>TRBV30|-|-|TRBJ1-5
CAWSRPQIFSNQPQHF
TGTGCCTGGAGCCGGCCCCAGATATTTAGCAATCAGCCCCAGCATTTT
>TRBV28|few|-|TRBJ1-5
CASRHWEGNQPQHF
TGTGCCAGCAGACACTGGGAGGGCAATCAGCCCCAGCATTTT
>TRBV27|few|-|TRBJ1-2
CASSPRANYGYTF
TGTGCCAGCAGTCCACGTGCTAACTATGGCTACACCTTC
>TRBV4-2|-|TRBD1|TRBJ1-5
CASSQAGQFNQPQHF
TGTGCCAGCAGCCAAGCGGGACAGTTCAATCAGCCCCAGCATTTT
>TRBV4-2|few|-|TRBJ2-2
CASSQERGGSTGELFF
TGTGCCAGCAGCCAAGAAAGAGGGGGGAGCACCGGGGAGCTGTTTTTT
>TRBV15|few|-|TRBJ1-1
CATSSGESAHEAFF
TGTGCCACCAGCAGCGGGGAGTCGGCACACGAAGCTTTCTTT
>TRBV2|-|-|TRBJ1-1
CASRAAEAFF
TGTGCCAGCAGGGCAGCTGAAGCTTTCTTT
>TRBV10-3|-|-|TRBJ2-7
CAISANHRADSYEQYF
TGTGCCATCAGTGCTAATCACAGGGCAGATAGCTACGAGCAGTACTTC
>TRBV5-1|few|-|TRBJ1-2
CASRLGRDYGYTF
TGCGCCAGCAGACTTGGACGGGACTATGGCTACACCTTC
>TRBV4-1|-|-|TRBJ1-2
CASSQLGTKYGYTF
TGCGCCAGCAGCCAATTAGGGACAAAATATGGCTACACCTTC
>TRBV12-3/TRBV12-4|few|TRBD1|TRBJ1-6
CASSEGGRSPLHF
TGTGCCAGCAGCGAAGGGGGCAGGTCACCCCTCCACTTT
>TRBV2|few|TRBD1|TRBJ2-5
CASSTGTVLQETQYF
TGTGCCAGCAGTACCGGGACAGTCCTTCAAGAGACCCAGTACTTC
>TRBV6-2/TRBV6-3|-|-|TRBJ2-2
CASSYWTDHSASTGELFF
TGTGCCAGCAGTTATTGGACAGACCATTCGGCGAGCACCGGGGAGCTGTTTTTT
>TRBV29-1|few|-|TRBJ1-2
CSVDRQTPYYGYTF
TGCAGCGTTGATAGACAGACCCCTTACTATGGCTACACCTTC
>TRBV5-1|-|-|TRBJ2-2
CASSGLLRINTGELFF
TGCGCCAGCAGCGGGCTATTACGGATAAACACCGGGGAGCTGTTTTTT
>TRBV3-1|-|TRBD1|TRBJ2-2
CASSQGRTGGYTGELFF
TGTGCCAGCAGCCAAGGACGGACAGGGGGTTACACCGGGGAGCTGTTTTTT
>TRBV19|-|-|TRBJ1-5
CASSIRAGNQPQHF
TGTGCCAGTAGTATTCGGGCAGGCAATCAGCCCCAGCATTTT
>TRBV5-1|few|-|TRBJ1-2
CASSLGQGSYTF
TGCGCCAGCAGCTTAGGGCAGGGAAGCTACACCTTC
>TRBV4-2|few|-|TRBJ1-1
CASSQQGHSLLNTEAFF
TGTGCCAGCAGCCAGCAGGGTCACTCGCTCCTGAACACTGAAGCTTTCTTT
>TRBV5-6|-|-|TRBJ1-2
CASSLGSLTINYGYTF
TGTGCCAGCAGCTTGGGGAGTCTCACGATCAACTATGGCTACACCTTC
>TRBV29-1|-|TRBD2|TRBJ2-1
CSVFERGPNNEQFF
TGCAGCGTTTTCGAGCGGGGGCCTAACAATGAGCAGTTCTTC
>TRBV4-1|many|-|TRBJ1-2
CASSQAQGNYGYTF
TGTGCCAGCAGCCAAGCACAGGGAAACTATGGCTACACCTTC
>TRBV5-1|-|TRBD1|TRBJ2-2
CASSLAYRGRDTGELFF
TGCGCCAGCAGCTTGGCCTACAGGGGGCGCGACACCGGGGAGCTGTTTTTT
>TRBV27|once|-|TRBJ2-7
CASRQDSSEQYF
TGTGCCAGCAGACAGGACAGTTCCGAGCAGTACTTC
>TRBV4-2|-|-|TRBJ1-1
CASTRGWGTEAFF
TGTGCCAGCACCAGGGGCTGGGGCACTGAAGCTTTCTTT
>TRBV7-8|-|TRBD2|TRBJ2-5
CASSLVLAGQETQYF
TGTGCCAGCAGCTTAGTTCTAGCGGGCCAAGAGACCCAGTACTTC
>TRBV7-8|-|-|TRBJ1-4
CASSLIAGSTGSEKLFF
TGTGCCAGCAGCTTAATTGCAGGGTCGACCGGGAGTGAAAAACTGTTTTTT
>TRBV7-9|few|TRBD1|TRBJ1-6
CASSLAVGGQGPNNSPLHF
TGTGCCAGCAGCTTGGCAGTGGGCGGACAGGGCCCCAACAATTCACCCCTCCACTTT
>TRBV4-1|-|TRBD1|TRBJ2-7
CASSDRVADEQYF
TGCGCCTCATCGGACAGGGTGGCCGACGAGCAGTACTTC
>TRBV12-3/TRBV12-4|once|-|TRBJ2-2
CASSIRGKELFF
TGTGCCAGCAGCATCCGGGGGAAGGAGCTGTTTTTT
>TRBV21-1|few|-|TRBJ1-1
CASSNIPWTGGLRRGMNTEAFF
TGTGCCAGCAGCAACATACCCTGGACAGGGGGTCTACGCAGGGGGATGAACACTGAAGCTTTCTTT
>TRBV20-1|-|-|TRBJ2-1
CSASGTSGYNEQFF
TGCAGTGCTTCCGGGACGAGCGGGTACAATGAGCAGTTCTTC
>TRBV30|-|-|TRBJ1-2
CAWAALWGDYGYTF
TGTGCCTGGGCGGCCCTTTGGGGGGACTATGGCTACACCTTC
>TRBV12-3/TRBV12-4|few|TRBD1|TRBJ1-2
CASSLVPGQTNYGYTF
TGTGCCAGCAGTTTGGTCCCGGGACAGACTAACTATGGCTACACCTTC
>TRBV12-3/TRBV12-4|-|-|TRBJ1-2
CASRPDSLQFGYTF
TGTGCCAGCAGACCGGACAGCCTTCAGTTCGGCTACACCTTC
>TRBV29-1|-|TRBD1|TRBJ1-2
CSVLGTGGHYGYTF
TGCAGCGTCCTCGGGACAGGGGGGCACTATGGCTACACCTTC
>TRBV3-1|-|-|TRBJ2-2
CASSQVTSLATGELFF
TGTGCCAGCAGCCAAGTGACCTCTCTAGCGACCGGGGAGCTGTTTTTT